This entry describes one T cell receptor (beta chain). Antigen specificity is unknown. This CDR3 is built from 15 residues. Trimming cost V 6 bases and J 6 bases, with 18 bases left between them. Germline CDR1 reads LNHDA; CDR2 reads SQIVND (reference sequence). The sample belongs to a study of shared clonotypes between healthy human individuals. Whole-study findings and limits: Donor clonotype sharing was expected to depend on sequencing depth. The study sampled only blood, and tissue repertoires likely differ.

The study ran the assay at deep level. TCRdb keeps only in-frame clones here, not all; method: immunoSEQ multiplex PCR. The sample carries some 360,000 clones, around four fifths recorded once. The sample was memory CD4+ T cells sorted from blood. Documented subset: CD45RA-negative fraction. The chain carries TRBV19 and TRBJ2-1, with D possibly TRBD2 on 6 matching bases. The sequence was obtained from a man in his thirties or forties in good health. The CDR3 DNA is TGTGCCAGTAGACATCCGGGGGAGAAGTCCAATGAGCAGTTCTTC. The encoded protein is CASRHPGEKSNEQFF.